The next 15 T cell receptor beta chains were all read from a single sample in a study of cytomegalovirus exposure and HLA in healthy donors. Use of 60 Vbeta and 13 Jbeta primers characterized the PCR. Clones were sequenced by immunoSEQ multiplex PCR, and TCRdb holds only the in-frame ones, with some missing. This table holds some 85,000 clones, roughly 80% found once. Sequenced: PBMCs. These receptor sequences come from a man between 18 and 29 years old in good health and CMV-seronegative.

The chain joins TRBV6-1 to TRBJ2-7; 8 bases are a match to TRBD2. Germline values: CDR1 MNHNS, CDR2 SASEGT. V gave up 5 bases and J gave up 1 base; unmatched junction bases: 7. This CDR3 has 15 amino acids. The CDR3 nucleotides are TGTGCCAGCAGTTTTAGCGGGACCCCATCCTACGAGCAGTACTTC. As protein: CASSFSGTPSYEQYF.

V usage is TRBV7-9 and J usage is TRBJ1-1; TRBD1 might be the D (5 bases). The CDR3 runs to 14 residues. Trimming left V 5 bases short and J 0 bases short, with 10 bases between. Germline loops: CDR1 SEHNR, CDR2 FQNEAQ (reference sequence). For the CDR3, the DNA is TGTGCCAGCAGCCGGGGACTGCTGAACACTGAAGCTTTCTTT. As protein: CASSRGLLNTEAFF.

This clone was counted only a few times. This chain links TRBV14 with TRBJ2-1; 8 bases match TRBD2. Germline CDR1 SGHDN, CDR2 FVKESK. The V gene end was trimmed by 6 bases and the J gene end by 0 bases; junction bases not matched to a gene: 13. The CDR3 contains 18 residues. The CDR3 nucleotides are TGTGCCAGCAGTTACGGGGACTTCGCGGGGGGCTCCTACAATGAGCAGTTCTTC. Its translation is CASSYGDFAGGSYNEQFF.

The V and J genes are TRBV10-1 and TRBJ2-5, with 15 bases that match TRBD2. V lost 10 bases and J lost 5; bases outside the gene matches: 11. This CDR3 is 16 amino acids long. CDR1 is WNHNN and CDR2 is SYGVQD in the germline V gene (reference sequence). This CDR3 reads CAKIGLAGGRRETQYF. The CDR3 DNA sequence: TGCGCCAAAATCGGACTAGCGGGAGGGCGGCGGGAGACCCAGTACTTC.

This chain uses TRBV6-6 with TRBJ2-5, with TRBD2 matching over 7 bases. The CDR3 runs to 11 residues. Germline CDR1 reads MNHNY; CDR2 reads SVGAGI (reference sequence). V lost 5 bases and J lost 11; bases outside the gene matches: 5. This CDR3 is CASSPGREQYF. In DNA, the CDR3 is TGTGCCAGCAGTCCAGGGAGGGAGCAGTACTTC.

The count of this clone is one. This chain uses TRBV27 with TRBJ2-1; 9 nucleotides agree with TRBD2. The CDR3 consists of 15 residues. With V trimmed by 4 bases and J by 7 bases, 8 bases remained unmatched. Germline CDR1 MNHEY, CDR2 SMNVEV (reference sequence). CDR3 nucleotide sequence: TGTGCCAGCAGTTATAGCGGGAGAGGAACGAATGAGCAGTTCTTC. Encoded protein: CASSYSGRGTNEQFF.

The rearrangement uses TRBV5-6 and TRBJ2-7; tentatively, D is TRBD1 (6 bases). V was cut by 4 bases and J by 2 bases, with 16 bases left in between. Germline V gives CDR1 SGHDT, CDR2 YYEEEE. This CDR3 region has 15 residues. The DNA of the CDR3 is TGTGCCAGCAGCCTGGGGATGACAGGTCCCTACGAGCAGTACTTC. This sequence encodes CASSLGMTGPYEQYF.

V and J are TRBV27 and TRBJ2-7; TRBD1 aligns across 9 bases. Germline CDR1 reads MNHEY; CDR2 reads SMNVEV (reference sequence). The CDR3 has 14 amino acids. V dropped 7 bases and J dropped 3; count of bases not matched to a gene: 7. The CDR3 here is CASNAGTGHYEQYF. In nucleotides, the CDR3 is TGTGCCAGCAATGCCGGGACAGGGCACTACGAGCAGTACTTC.

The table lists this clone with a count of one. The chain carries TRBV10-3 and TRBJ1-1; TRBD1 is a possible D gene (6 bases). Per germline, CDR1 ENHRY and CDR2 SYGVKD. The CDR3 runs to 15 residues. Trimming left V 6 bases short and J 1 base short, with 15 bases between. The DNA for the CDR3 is TGTGCCATCAGCCCTCTGGACAGCCCGAACACTGAAGCTTTCTTT. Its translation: CAISPLDSPNTEAFF.

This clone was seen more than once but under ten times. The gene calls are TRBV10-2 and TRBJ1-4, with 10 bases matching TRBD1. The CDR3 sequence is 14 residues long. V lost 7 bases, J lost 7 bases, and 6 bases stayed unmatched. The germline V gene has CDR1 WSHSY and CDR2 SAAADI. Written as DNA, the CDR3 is TGCGCCAGCATCATGGACAGGGGGGGTGAAAAACTGTTTTTT. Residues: CASIMDRGGEKLFF.

The DNA of the CDR3 is TGTGCCAGCAGCTTTCGGGACAGTTACAATGAGCAGTTCTTC. Residues: CASSFRDSYNEQFF. The genes are TRBV7-2 and TRBJ2-1; 7 nucleotides match TRBD1. The germline CDR1 and CDR2 sequences are SGHTA and FQGNSA. Trimming removed 3 bases from V and 4 bases from J; junction bases left unmatched: 3. The CDR3 is made up of 14 amino acids.

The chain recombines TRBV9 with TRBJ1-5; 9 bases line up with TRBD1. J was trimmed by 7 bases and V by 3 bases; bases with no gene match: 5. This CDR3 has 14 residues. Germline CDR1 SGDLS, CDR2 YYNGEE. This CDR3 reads CASSAGQGNQPQHF. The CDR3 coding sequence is TGTGCCAGCAGCGCGGGACAGGGTAACCAGCCCCAGCATTTT.

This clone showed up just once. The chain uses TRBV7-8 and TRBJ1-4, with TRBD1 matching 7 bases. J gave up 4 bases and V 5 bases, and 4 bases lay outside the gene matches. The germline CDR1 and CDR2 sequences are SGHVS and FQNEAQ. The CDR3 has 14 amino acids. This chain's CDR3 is CASSLGQFNEKLFF. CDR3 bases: TGTGCCAGCAGCCTGGGACAGTTTAATGAAAAACTGTTTTTT.

CDR3 nucleotides: TGTGCCAGCAGTGAAGCGCCAGGGGGCAACTATGGCTACACCTTC. The encoded protein is CASSEAPGGNYGYTF. The V call is TRBV6-1, the J call TRBJ1-2, with TRBD1 matching 8 bases. Trimming took 0 bases from V and 2 from J; bases not matched to a gene: 2. Germline V lookup: CDR1 MNHNS, CDR2 SASEGT. The CDR3 has 15 residues.

DNA for the CDR3: TGTGCCAGCAGCCCCGGGAGTTTTGATACGTACTTC. This gives the protein CASSPGSFDTYF. The chain couples TRBV7-9 to TRBJ2-7; D is possibly TRBD2 (6 bases). V lost 5 bases, J lost 12 bases, and 17 bases lay in between. The CDR3 is made up of 12 amino acids. Germline loops: CDR1 SEHNR, CDR2 FQNEAQ (reference sequence).